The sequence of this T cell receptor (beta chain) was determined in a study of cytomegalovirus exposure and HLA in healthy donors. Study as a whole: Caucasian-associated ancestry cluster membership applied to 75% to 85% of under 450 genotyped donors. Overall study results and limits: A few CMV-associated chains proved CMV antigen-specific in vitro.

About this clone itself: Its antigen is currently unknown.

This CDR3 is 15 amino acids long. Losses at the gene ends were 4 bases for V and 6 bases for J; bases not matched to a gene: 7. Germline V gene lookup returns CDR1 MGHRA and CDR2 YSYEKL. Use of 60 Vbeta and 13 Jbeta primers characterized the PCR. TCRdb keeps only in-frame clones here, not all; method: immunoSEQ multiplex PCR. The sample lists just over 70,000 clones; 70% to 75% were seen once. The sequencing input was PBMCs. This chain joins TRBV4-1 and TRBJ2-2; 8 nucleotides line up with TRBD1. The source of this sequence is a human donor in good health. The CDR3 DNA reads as TGCGCCAGCAGCCGGACAGGGAAAACGGCCGGGGAGCTGTTTTTT. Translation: CASSRTGKTAGELFF.